This T cell receptor (beta chain) appears in the sequencing data of a study of cytomegalovirus exposure and HLA in healthy donors. General study results and limits: Reported results showed that the classifier diagnosed cytomegalovirus status with high specificity and sensitivity. The study labeled fewer than 200 TCR beta chains cytomegalovirus-associated. A few chains tied to CMV proved CMV antigen-specific in vitro.

As concerns this clone: Its antigen is unidentified.

The CDR3 runs 14 residues. Germline trimming cut 5 bases from V and 5 bases from J; bases unmatched to any gene: 6. Germline-derived CDR1 and CDR2 are LNHNV and YYDKDF (reference sequence). Only in-frame clones appear in the TCRdb table, and some are missing; sequencing was by immunoSEQ multiplex PCR. The repertoire has 90,000 to 100,000 clones, about 94% of them found once; the top ten carry approximately 1.1%. The TCR was taken from a woman aged 30 to 39 in good health and CMV-seropositive. Sequencing used PBMCs. The gene calls are TRBV15 and TRBJ2-5, with 9 nucleotides matching TRBD1. The CDR3 region is CATSPTGGAETQYF. CDR3 nucleotide sequence: TGTGCCACCAGCCCTACAGGGGGCGCGGAGACCCAGTACTTC.